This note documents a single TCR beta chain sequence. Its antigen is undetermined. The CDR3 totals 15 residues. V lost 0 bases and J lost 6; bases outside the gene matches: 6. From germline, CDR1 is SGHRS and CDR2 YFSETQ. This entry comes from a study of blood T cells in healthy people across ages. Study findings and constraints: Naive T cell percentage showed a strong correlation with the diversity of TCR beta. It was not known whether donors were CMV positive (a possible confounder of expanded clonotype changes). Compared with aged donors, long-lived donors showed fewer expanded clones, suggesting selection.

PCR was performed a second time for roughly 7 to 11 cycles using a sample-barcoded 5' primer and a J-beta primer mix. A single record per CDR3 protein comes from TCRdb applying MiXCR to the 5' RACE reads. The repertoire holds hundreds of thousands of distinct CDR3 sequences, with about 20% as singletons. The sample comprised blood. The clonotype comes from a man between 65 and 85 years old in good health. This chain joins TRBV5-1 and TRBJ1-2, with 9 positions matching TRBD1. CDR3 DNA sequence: TGCGCCAGCAGCTTGGCCGGGGGACAGGGTGATGGCTACACCTTC. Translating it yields CASSLAGGQGDGYTF.